This T cell receptor beta chain is drawn from a study of early T cells in non-severe SARS-CoV-2 infection. In the study overall: The study sequenced bulk RNA from unsorted whole blood, with chains unpaired.

TCRdb analysed the 5' RACE reads with MiXCR anew, one entry per CDR3 protein. The table shows 60,000 or so distinct CDR3 sequences, with more than 8.5% occurring only once. Germline trimming cut 3 bases from V and 3 bases from J; bases unmatched to any gene: 1. The V gene's germline CDR1 is DFQATT and CDR2 SNEGSKA (reference sequence). The CDR3 extends over 13 amino acids. This clonotype has a count of ten or more. The chain uses TRBV20-1 and TRBJ2-7; 11 bases fit TRBD1. The sequence derives from an adult who was a healthcare worker with PCR-confirmed SARS-CoV-2 infection or an uninfected control (not recorded which). Specimen: whole blood. CDR3 amino acids: CSARGTGGYEQYF. CDR3 coding DNA: TGCAGTGCTAGGGGGACAGGGGGCTACGAGCAGTACTTC.